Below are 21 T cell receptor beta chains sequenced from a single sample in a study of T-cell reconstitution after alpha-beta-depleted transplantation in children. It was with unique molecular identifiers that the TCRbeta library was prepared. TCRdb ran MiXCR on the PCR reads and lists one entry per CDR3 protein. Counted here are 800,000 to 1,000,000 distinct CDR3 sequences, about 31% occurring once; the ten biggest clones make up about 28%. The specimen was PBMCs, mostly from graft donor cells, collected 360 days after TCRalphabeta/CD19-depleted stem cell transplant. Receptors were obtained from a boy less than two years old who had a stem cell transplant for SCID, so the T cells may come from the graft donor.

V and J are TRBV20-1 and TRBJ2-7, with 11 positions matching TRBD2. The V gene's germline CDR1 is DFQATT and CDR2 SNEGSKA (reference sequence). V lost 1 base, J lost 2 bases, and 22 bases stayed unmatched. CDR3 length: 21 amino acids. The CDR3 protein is CSARVIAGGLVTAYSAYEQYF. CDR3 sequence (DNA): TGCAGTGCTAGAGTTATAGCGGGAGGGCTCGTGACGGCCTATTCGGCCTACGAGCAGTACTTC.

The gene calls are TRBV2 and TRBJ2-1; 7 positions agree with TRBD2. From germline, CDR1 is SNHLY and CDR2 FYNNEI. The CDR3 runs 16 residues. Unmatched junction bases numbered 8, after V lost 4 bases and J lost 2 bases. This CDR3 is CASSGVAGVPYNEQFF. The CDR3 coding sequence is TGTGCCAGCAGTGGGGTGGCGGGGGTACCCTACAATGAGCAGTTCTTC.

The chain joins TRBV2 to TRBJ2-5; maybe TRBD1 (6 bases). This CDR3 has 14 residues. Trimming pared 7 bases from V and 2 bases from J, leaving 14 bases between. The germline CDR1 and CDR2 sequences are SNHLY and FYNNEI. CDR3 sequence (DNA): TGTGCCAGCATATGGGGCGGACAGCAAGAGACCCAGTACTTC. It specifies CASIWGGQQETQYF.

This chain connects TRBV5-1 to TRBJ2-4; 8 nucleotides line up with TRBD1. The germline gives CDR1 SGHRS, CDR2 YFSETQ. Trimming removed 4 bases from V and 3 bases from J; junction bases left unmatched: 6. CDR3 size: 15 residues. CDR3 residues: CASSTGQGSKNIQYF. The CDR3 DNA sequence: TGCGCCAGCAGCACCGGACAGGGCAGCAAAAACATTCAGTACTTC.

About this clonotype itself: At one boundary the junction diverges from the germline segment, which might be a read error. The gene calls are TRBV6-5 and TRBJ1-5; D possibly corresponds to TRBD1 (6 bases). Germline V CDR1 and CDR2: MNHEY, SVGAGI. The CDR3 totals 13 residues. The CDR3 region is CASSYSYGQRQHF. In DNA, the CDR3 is TGTGCCAGCAGTTACTCATACGGACAGCGCCAGCATTTT.

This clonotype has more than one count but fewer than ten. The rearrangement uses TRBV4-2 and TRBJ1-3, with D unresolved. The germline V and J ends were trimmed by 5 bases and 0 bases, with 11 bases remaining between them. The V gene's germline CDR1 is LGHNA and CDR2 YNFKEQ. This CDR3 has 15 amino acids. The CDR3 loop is CASSSKQSSGNTIYF. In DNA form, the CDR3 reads TGTGCCAGCAGCTCGAAACAGAGCTCTGGAAACACCATATATTTT.

DNA of the CDR3: TGTGCCACCAGCAGAGATGTCTTGGCCGAGCAGTACTTC. Protein: CATSRDVLAEQYF. The chain has TRBV15 and TRBJ2-7; D gene ambiguous. V was trimmed by 0 bases and J by 6 bases, leaving 9 bases between them. Germline V lookup: CDR1 LNHNV, CDR2 YYDKDF (reference sequence). The CDR3 sequence is 13 residues long.

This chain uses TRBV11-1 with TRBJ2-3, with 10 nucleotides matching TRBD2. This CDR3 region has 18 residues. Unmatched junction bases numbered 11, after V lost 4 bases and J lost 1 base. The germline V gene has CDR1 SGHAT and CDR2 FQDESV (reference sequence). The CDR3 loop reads CASSSGLRTSGRTDTQYF. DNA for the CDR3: TGTGCCAGCAGCTCGGGCCTCCGGACTAGCGGACGCACAGATACGCAGTATTTT.

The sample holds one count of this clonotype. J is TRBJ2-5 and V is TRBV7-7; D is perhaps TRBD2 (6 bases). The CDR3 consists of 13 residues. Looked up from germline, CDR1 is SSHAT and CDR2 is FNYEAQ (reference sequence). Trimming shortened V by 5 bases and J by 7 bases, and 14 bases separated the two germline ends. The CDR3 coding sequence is TGTGCCAGCAGCGACGTTGCGGGGTTGACCCAGTACTTC. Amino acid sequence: CASSDVAGLTQYF. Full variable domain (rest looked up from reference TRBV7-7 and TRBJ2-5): GAGVSQSPRYKVTKRGQDVTLRCDPISSHATLYWYQQALGQGPEFLTYFNYEAQPDKSGLPSDRFSAERPEGSISTLTIQRTEQRDSAMYRCASSDVAGLTQYFGPGTRLLVL.

The CDR3 DNA is TGTGCCAGCAGTCAGACGGACAGGTTCGAGACCCAGTACTTC. This sequence encodes CASSQTDRFETQYF. The genes are TRBV28 and TRBJ2-5; 7 nucleotides align to TRBD1. With V trimmed by 5 bases and J by 5 bases, 8 bases remained unmatched. The CDR3 totals 14 residues. Germline CDR1 is MDHEN and CDR2 is SYDVKM. Looking up the rest from reference TRBV28 and TRBJ2-5 gives the full variable domain: DVKVTQSSRYLVKRTGEKVFLECVQDMDHENMFWYRQDPGLGLRLIYFSYDVKMKEKGDIPEGYSVSREKKERFSLILESASTNQTSMYLCASSQTDRFETQYFGPGTRLLVL.

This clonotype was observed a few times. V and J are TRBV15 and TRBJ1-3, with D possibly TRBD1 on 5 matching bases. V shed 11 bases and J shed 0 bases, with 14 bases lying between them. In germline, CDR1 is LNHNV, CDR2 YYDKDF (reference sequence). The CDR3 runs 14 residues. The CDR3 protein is CASNRGDSGNTIYF. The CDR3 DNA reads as TGTGCCTCTAACCGGGGGGACTCTGGAAACACCATATATTTT.

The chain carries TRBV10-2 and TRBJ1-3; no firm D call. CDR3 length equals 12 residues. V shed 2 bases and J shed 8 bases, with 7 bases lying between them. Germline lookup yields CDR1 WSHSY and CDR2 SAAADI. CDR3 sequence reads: CASSETADTIYF. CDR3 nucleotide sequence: TGCGCCAGCAGTGAGACGGCGGACACCATATATTTT.

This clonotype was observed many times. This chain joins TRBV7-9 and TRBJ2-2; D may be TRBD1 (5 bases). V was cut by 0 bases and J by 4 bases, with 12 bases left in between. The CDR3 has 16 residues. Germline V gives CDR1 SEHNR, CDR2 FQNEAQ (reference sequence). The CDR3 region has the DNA TGTGCCAGCAGCTTAGCACAAGGGGCGATCACCGGGGAGCTGTTTTTT. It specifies CASSLAQGAITGELFF.

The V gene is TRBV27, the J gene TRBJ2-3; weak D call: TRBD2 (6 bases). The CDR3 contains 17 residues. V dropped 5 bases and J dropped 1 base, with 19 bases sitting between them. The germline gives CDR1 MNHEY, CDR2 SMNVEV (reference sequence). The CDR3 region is CASSPLVFSGRTDTQYF. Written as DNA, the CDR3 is TGTGCCAGCAGTCCCCTGGTGTTTAGCGGACGCACAGATACGCAGTATTTT.

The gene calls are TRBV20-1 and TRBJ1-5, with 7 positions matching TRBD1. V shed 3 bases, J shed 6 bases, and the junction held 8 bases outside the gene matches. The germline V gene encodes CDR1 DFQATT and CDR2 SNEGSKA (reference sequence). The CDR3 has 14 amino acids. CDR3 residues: CSASTDRVTQPQHF. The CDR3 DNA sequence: TGCAGTGCTAGTACCGACAGGGTCACTCAGCCCCAGCATTTT.

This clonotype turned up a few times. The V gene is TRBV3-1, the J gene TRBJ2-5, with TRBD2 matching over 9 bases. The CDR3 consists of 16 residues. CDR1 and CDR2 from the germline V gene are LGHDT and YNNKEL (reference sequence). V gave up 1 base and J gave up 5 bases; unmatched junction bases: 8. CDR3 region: CASSQGGRGGMETQYF. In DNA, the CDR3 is TGTGCCAGCAGCCAAGGAGGGCGGGGGGGCATGGAGACCCAGTACTTC.

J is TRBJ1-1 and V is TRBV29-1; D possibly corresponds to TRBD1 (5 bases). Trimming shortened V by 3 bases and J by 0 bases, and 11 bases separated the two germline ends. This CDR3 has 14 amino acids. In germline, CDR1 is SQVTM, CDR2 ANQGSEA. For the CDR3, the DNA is TGCAGCGTTGATAGGGGCTATGTGAACACTGAAGCTTTCTTT. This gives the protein CSVDRGYVNTEAFF.

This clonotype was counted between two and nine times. The CDR3 region has the DNA TGTGCCAGCAGCCGGACAGGGGGACAGCAGTACTTC. It is translated as CASSRTGGQQYF. V and J are TRBV6-5 and TRBJ2-7, with TRBD1 matching 10 bases. After removal of 6 bases from V and 8 bases from J, the junction contained 4 bases not matched to a gene. Germline assignment: CDR1 MNHEY and CDR2 SVGAGI. The CDR3 totals 12 residues.

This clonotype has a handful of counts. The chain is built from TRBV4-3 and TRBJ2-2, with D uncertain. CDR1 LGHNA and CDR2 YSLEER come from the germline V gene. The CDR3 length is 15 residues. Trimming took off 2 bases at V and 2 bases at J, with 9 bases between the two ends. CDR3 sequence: CASSQPRPNTGELFF. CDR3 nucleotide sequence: TGCGCCAGCAGCCAACCCAGGCCTAACACCGGGGAGCTGTTTTTT.

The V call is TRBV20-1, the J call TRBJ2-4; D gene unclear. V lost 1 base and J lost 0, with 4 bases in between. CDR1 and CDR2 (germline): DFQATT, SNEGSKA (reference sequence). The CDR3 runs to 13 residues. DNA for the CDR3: TGCAGTGCTAGAGGCCAAGCCAAAAACATTCAGTACTTC. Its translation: CSARGQAKNIQYF.

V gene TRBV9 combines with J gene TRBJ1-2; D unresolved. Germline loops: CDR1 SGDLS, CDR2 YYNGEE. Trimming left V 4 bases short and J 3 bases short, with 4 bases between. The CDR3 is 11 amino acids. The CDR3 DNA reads TGTGCCAGCAGCTCCCACTATGGCTACACCTTC. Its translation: CASSSHYGYTF.